This T cell receptor (beta chain) was identified in a study of vaccination and CD4 T cells after COVID-19. Study overall: Median draw time for post-COVID samples was about 100 days post-diagnosis (range 35 to 161). The peptides that stimulated the cells were overlapping spike peptides from SARS-CoV-2, HCoV-NL63, HCoV-OC43 and HCoV-229E. Taking of post-vaccine samples occurred a median approximately 76 days after dose two (range 14 to 241).

This clonotype was observed a handful of times. The antigen is undetermined. An Oncomine TCR Beta short-read assay was used to sequence the DNA from cultured CD4+ T cells. TCRdb called the PCR reads again in MiXCR, with one record for every CDR3 protein. The sample lists about 12,000 distinct CDR3 sequences; roughly 60% were seen once. CDR3 size: 15 residues. V was clipped by 5 bases and J by 4 bases, with 15 bases between them. Germline V gene lookup returns CDR1 MDHEN and CDR2 SYDVKM. Treatment denoted: roughly ten-day PBMC culture with coronavirus spike peptide pools or control peptides (ViraFEST assay). ViraFEST used peptide pools to expand antigen-specific T cells before TCR sequencing.

The TCR sequence derives from a human donor who had recovered from COVID-19. The sample taken for sequencing was CD4+ T cells from blood, cultured in vitro. The chain couples TRBV28 to TRBJ1-5; D unclear. CDR3 in DNA: TGTGCCAGCAGTCCGACACGGGTGGAAAATCAGCCCCAGCATTTT. This gives the protein CASSPTRVENQPQHF.